A selection of T cell receptor beta chains follows, all from one sample in a study of OX40 agonist ivuxolimab in advanced cancers. Sequenced by immunoSEQ multiplex PCR; TCRdb stores in-frame clones only, minus some. The sample holds tens of thousands of clones; roughly 92% are singletons and the top ten take roughly 0.45%. The starting material was CD4+ or CD8+ T cells sorted from blood, obtained in a trial of the OX40 agonist ivuxolimab. The receptors come from an adult with an advanced solid tumor such as melanoma, head and neck, liver or kidney cancer. Each CDR3 is given with its conserved first and last residue. The D gene is left open where the match is weak. Rows may omit the clone size; those that give it use once, few, many or a size class.

j_call: TRBJ2-6; d_call: NA; clone_size: NA; v_call: TRBV4-1; cdr3_nt: TGCGCCAGCAGCCAAGATTTGAGGGGATCTGGGGCCAACGTCCTGACTTTC; cdr3_aa: CASSQDLRGSGANVLTF
j_call: TRBJ2-7; d_call: NA; clone_size: NA; v_call: TRBV28; cdr3_nt: TGTGCCAGCAGTTTATCCGCAGGGGACACCTACGAGCAGTACTTC; cdr3_aa: CASSLSAGDTYEQYF
j_call: TRBJ2-7; d_call: TRBD1; clone_size: NA; v_call: TRBV7-2; cdr3_nt: TGTGCCAGCAGCTTCGGACAGGGGAAGGAGCAGTACTTC; cdr3_aa: CASSFGQGKEQYF
j_call: TRBJ2-7; d_call: TRBD2; clone_size: few; v_call: TRBV2; cdr3_nt: TGTGCCAGCAGGTTGACTAGCGGGAGATACGAGCAGTACTTC; cdr3_aa: CASRLTSGRYEQYF
j_call: TRBJ2-7; d_call: NA; clone_size: NA; v_call: TRBV6-6; cdr3_nt: TGTGCCAGTACTTCAGGGGCGGCATCCTACGAGCAGTACTTC; cdr3_aa: CASTSGAASYEQYF
j_call: TRBJ2-1; d_call: TRBD2; clone_size: NA; v_call: TRBV28; cdr3_nt: TGTGCCAGCAGCCTAGCGGGAGGGCCCCTATACAATGAGCAGTTCTTC; cdr3_aa: CASSLAGGPLYNEQFF
j_call: TRBJ2-1; d_call: NA; clone_size: NA; v_call: TRBV10-2; cdr3_nt: TGCGCCAGCAACCTTGGCTCCTACAATGAGCAGTTCTTC; cdr3_aa: CASNLGSYNEQFF
j_call: TRBJ1-3; d_call: TRBD1; clone_size: NA; v_call: TRBV10-3; cdr3_nt: TGTGCCATCAGATTGGGACAGGGGGCTGGAAACACCATATATTTT; cdr3_aa: CAIRLGQGAGNTIYF
j_call: TRBJ1-1; d_call: NA; clone_size: NA; v_call: TRBV29-1; cdr3_nt: TGCAGCGTTGAAGATTTCGAAGAGAATGAAGCTTTCTTT; cdr3_aa: CSVEDFEENEAFF
j_call: TRBJ1-3; d_call: NA; clone_size: once; v_call: TRBV9; cdr3_nt: TGTGCCAGCAGCGTAGAGCAACAGCGTGGAAACACCATATATTTT; cdr3_aa: CASSVEQQRGNTIYF
j_call: TRBJ1-1; d_call: NA; clone_size: NA; v_call: TRBV15; cdr3_nt: TGTGCCACCAGCAGAGATGGCGGCAGGGTGGGCACTGAAGCTTTCTTT; cdr3_aa: CATSRDGGRVGTEAFF
j_call: TRBJ1-5; d_call: NA; clone_size: NA; v_call: TRBV19; cdr3_nt: TGTGCCAGTAGTAAGGCGGGGGGGTTGGGAAATCAGCCCCAGCATTTT; cdr3_aa: CASSKAGGLGNQPQHF
j_call: TRBJ2-3; d_call: TRBD1; clone_size: few; v_call: TRBV5-1; cdr3_nt: TGCGCCAGCAGCCCCAGACAGGGAACAGATACGCAGTATTTT; cdr3_aa: CASSPRQGTDTQYF
j_call: TRBJ2-7; d_call: TRBD2; clone_size: NA; v_call: TRBV29-1; cdr3_nt: TGCAGCGTAGCGACTAGCGGGCCCGACGGACAGTACTTC; cdr3_aa: CSVATSGPDGQYF
j_call: TRBJ2-1; d_call: NA; clone_size: NA; v_call: TRBV13; cdr3_nt: TGTGCCAGCAGCTTAGGGTCTGGAAGGGGATATTACAATGAGCAGTTCTTC; cdr3_aa: CASSLGSGRGYYNEQFF
j_call: TRBJ2-2; d_call: TRBD2; clone_size: once; v_call: TRBV7-2; cdr3_nt: TGTGCCAGCAGCCACAGAGGACTAGCGGGAGGGGAGCTGTTTTTT; cdr3_aa: CASSHRGLAGGELFF
j_call: TRBJ2-2; d_call: NA; clone_size: NA; v_call: TRBV7-2; cdr3_nt: TGTGCCAGCAGCTTGCGCCCAGGGGGGGACACCGGGGAGCTGTTTTTT; cdr3_aa: CASSLRPGGDTGELFF
j_call: TRBJ2-1; d_call: NA; clone_size: once; v_call: TRBV5-4; cdr3_nt: TGTGCCAGCAGCTTGGTAATCGGGATCTCCTACAATGAGCAGTTCTTC; cdr3_aa: CASSLVIGISYNEQFF
j_call: TRBJ2-7; d_call: TRBD2; clone_size: NA; v_call: TRBV5-1; cdr3_nt: TGCGCCAGCAGCTCGGTGACTAGCGGAATCTCCTACGAGCAGTACTTC; cdr3_aa: CASSSVTSGISYEQYF
j_call: TRBJ2-7; d_call: NA; clone_size: once; v_call: TRBV7-9; cdr3_nt: TGTGCCAGCAGCCCCGACCCCGGTCGCGAGCAGTACTTC; cdr3_aa: CASSPDPGREQYF
j_call: TRBJ1-1; d_call: NA; clone_size: NA; v_call: TRBV30; cdr3_nt: TGTGCCTGGAGTCGGGCGGGTGGGGGCGCGAACACTGAAGCTTTCTTT; cdr3_aa: CAWSRAGGGANTEAFF
j_call: TRBJ2-7; d_call: NA; clone_size: NA; v_call: TRBV2; cdr3_nt: TGTGCCAGCAGTGCCGTGGCCGGGAGACCTGTGCAGTACTTC; cdr3_aa: CASSAVAGRPVQYF
j_call: TRBJ1-1; d_call: NA; clone_size: NA; v_call: TRBV7-2; cdr3_nt: TGTGCCAGCAGTCCAAGAGGGGGGTTAGATTCAGCTTTCTTT; cdr3_aa: CASSPRGGLDSAFF
j_call: TRBJ2-6; d_call: TRBD1; clone_size: once; v_call: TRBV19; cdr3_nt: TGTGCCAGTAGGCGCAGGGGGCGAAGCTCTGGGGCCAACGTCCTGACTTTC; cdr3_aa: CASRRRGRSSGANVLTF
j_call: TRBJ2-1; d_call: NA; clone_size: NA; v_call: TRBV11-3; cdr3_nt: TGTGCCAGCAGCTTAGGGGGGAGCTCCTACAATGAGCAGTTCTTC; cdr3_aa: CASSLGGSSYNEQFF
j_call: TRBJ2-3; d_call: NA; clone_size: NA; v_call: TRBV11-2; cdr3_nt: TGTGCCAGCAGCTTTGCTAGCACAGATACGCAGTATTTT; cdr3_aa: CASSFASTDTQYF
j_call: TRBJ2-3; d_call: TRBD2; clone_size: NA; v_call: TRBV15; cdr3_nt: TGTGCCACCAGCAGCCGGGGGACTAGCGGGAGGAAAACGCAGTATTTT; cdr3_aa: CATSSRGTSGRKTQYF
j_call: TRBJ2-3; d_call: NA; clone_size: NA; v_call: TRBV7-2; cdr3_nt: TGTGCCAGCAGCGATGCAAGGGCTTCAGATACGCAGTATTTT; cdr3_aa: CASSDARASDTQYF